This is a list of T cell receptor beta chains from one sample in a study of PD-L1 blockade in urothelial cancer. Sequencing used immunoSEQ multiplex PCR; TCRdb keeps in-frame clones, though not all of them. The top ten clones hold 3.2% of a sample with roughly 130,000 clones, about 81% of them seen once. Sequenced material: PBMCs, taken around atezolizumab (anti-PD-L1) treatment. These receptor sequences come from a man aged 50 to 59 with urothelial cancer. Both conserved end residues are part of each CDR3. Fields, in order: V gene, CDR3 length, CDR3 protein.

V: TRBV2; length: 13; CDR3: CAGEGQGRDTQYF
V: TRBV9; length: 15; CDR3: CASSPDRTGTGELFF
V: TRBV5-8; length: 12; CDR3: CASSGQVYEQYF
V: TRBV9; length: 16; CDR3: CASSVAGTTNDNEQFF
V: TRBV7-3; length: 14; CDR3: CASSLGPGNYEQYF
V: TRBV5-6; length: 15; CDR3: CASSLGGFGNQPQHF
V: TRBV6-1; length: 15; CDR3: CASLVLGLARNEQFF
V: TRBV7-6; length: 13; CDR3: CASTYGFEGTQYF
V: TRBV7-3; length: 17; CDR3: CASSPSPLAGSTGELFF
V: TRBV30; length: 15; CDR3: CAWSVGTSANNEQFF
V: TRBV4-2; length: 17; CDR3: CASSQEGDRAGANVLTF
V: TRBV28; length: 12; CDR3: CASGQSNSPLHF
V: TRBV4-1; length: 15; CDR3: CASSQRTGLTYEQYF
V: TRBV6-1; length: 15; CDR3: CASSEARGKADGYTF
V: TRBV28; length: 17; CDR3: CASSSPYRTSGSDIQYF
V: TRBV18; length: 16; CDR3: CASSDGTSGRRNEQFF
V: TRBV13; length: 15; CDR3: CASSRGTYKNSPLHF
V: TRBV11-2; length: 17; CDR3: CASSFRLGQGLNSPLHF
V: TRBV7-9; length: 14; CDR3: CASRDFKGSRGYTF
V: TRBV6-1; length: 15; CDR3: CASVRTLAGGETQYF
V: TRBV6-1; length: 16; CDR3: CASSALRTGGKETQYF
V: TRBV2; length: 15; CDR3: CASNRDRGYQETQYF
V: TRBV9; length: 15; CDR3: CASSVSTSGQETQYF
V: TRBV28; length: 12; CDR3: CASSPTGVTQYF
V: TRBV5-6; length: 13; CDR3: CASNRVRRSPLHF
V: TRBV19; length: 14; CDR3: CASSATGRDYGYTF
V: TRBV19; length: 13; CDR3: CASRAGGLYEQYF
V: TRBV11-1; length: 15; CDR3: CASGQRTFPKETQYF
V: TRBV6-5; length: 15; CDR3: CASSYSRTSEGEQYF
V: TRBV7-3; length: 15; CDR3: CASSRGDRGQNEQFF
V: TRBV4-1; length: 17; CDR3: CASSLQIPGQGGETQYF
V: TRBV27; length: 18; CDR3: CASSSRDIAISSYNEQFF
V: TRBV5-1; length: 15; CDR3: CASSGSGTAFGELFF
V: TRBV5-5; length: 13; CDR3: CASSPHPGQPQHF
V: TRBV30; length: 13; CDR3: CAWRGTGREKLFF
V: TRBV11-2; length: 14; CDR3: CASSFDRGNYEQYF
V: TRBV30; length: 14; CDR3: CARGGAGVFHEQFF
V: TRBV7-7; length: 14; CDR3: CASSSSGVQETQYF
V: TRBV9; length: 14; CDR3: CASSVESGGTEAFF
V: TRBV6-1; length: 15; CDR3: CASSNRVGGDYEQYF
V: TRBV7-2; length: 14; CDR3: CASSLTATNEKLFF
V: TRBV15; length: 16; CDR3: CATSRDHRTLSREQYF
V: TRBV5-1; length: 15; CDR3: CASSRAGREAYEQYF
V: TRBV6-1; length: 14; CDR3: CASWGHSGANVLTF
V: TRBV28; length: 16; CDR3: CASSTGGVSGANVLTF
V: TRBV19; length: 14; CDR3: CASSGTGAYNEQFF
V: TRBV6-5; length: 14; CDR3: CASSLTGGDFEQYF
V: TRBV19; length: 16; CDR3: CASSIALAGSYNEQFF
V: TRBV5-1; length: 13; CDR3: CASSAGQGRGYTF
V: TRBV6-1; length: 15; CDR3: CASREGLAVFNEQFF
V: TRBV18; length: 14; CDR3: CASSPPGGGYEQYF
V: TRBV5-5; length: 13; CDR3: CASSFEGTDTQYF
V: TRBV4-1; length: 17; CDR3: CASSQDQSQGVYNEQFF
V: TRBV5-1; length: 14; CDR3: CASSSPGQGSPLHF
V: TRBV29-1; length: 13; CDR3: CSVEASLGDEQFF
V: TRBV27; length: 15; CDR3: CASSRDREEGQPQHF
V: TRBV5-6; length: 13; CDR3: CASTRTTSYEQYF
V: TRBV11-1; length: 16; CDR3: CASSSGGNAITIEQFF
V: TRBV7-9; length: 14; CDR3: CASSFGTKDYEQYF
V: TRBV11-2; length: 14; CDR3: CASSRTGSNYGYTF